Listed below are T cell receptor beta chains from one sample, sequenced in a study of blood T cell repertoires in COVID-19. Profiled with immunoSEQ multiplex PCR; TCRdb holds only in-frame clones, not every one. This table holds 110,000 to 150,000 clones, approximately 80% found once. The sample comprised PBMCs or T cells enriched from blood (not recorded which). Receptors originate from a woman in her forties or fifties who had recovered from COVID-19. The CDR3 runs from the conserved cysteine through the conserved F or W. The D gene is left open where the match is weak. Size tells how often a clone was seen (once, few, many) or the class of an expanded clone, and some rows leave it out.

j_call v_call d_call clone_size cdr3_nt cdr3_aa
TRBJ2-3 TRBV5-4 TRBD1 NA TGTGCCAGCCGGGACAGGACAATCACAGATACGCAGTATTTT CASRDRTITDTQYF
TRBJ1-4 TRBV15 NA NA TGTGCCACCAGCAGAGATGTCGACTCCCGGGAAAAACTGTTTTTT CATSRDVDSREKLFF
TRBJ2-1 TRBV13 TRBD1 NA TGTGCCAGCAGCTTGTCGACAGGGGGCTTTGGAAATGAGCAGTTCTTC CASSLSTGGFGNEQFF
TRBJ2-7 TRBV20-1 NA NA TGCAGTGCTAGTCCCCCGGACAGCTCCTACGAGCAGTACTTC CSASPPDSSYEQYF
TRBJ1-5 TRBV28 NA few TGTGCCAGCGTGGGGGGGAACGGCAATCAGCCCCAGCATTTT CASVGGNGNQPQHF
TRBJ1-1 TRBV12-3/TRBV12-4 NA NA TGTGCCAGCAGTTGGAGGGTGTGGACTGAAGCTTTCTTT CASSWRVWTEAFF
TRBJ1-2 TRBV19 TRBD1 NA TGTGCCAGTAGAGATTGGACAGGGGGTTCTTCTGGCTACACCTTC CASRDWTGGSSGYTF
TRBJ1-1 TRBV9 TRBD1 NA TGTGCCAGCAGCGAAGGGGACAGGGGAAGGACTGAAGCTTTCTTT CASSEGDRGRTEAFF
TRBJ1-1 TRBV5-1 NA NA TGCGCCAGCAGCTGGAGGACCGAAAACACTGAAGCTTTCTTT CASSWRTENTEAFF
TRBJ1-1 TRBV6-5 TRBD1 NA TGTGCCACTCGGACAGGACTGAACACTGAAGCTTTCTTT CATRTGLNTEAFF
TRBJ1-4 TRBV5-1 TRBD1 NA TGCGCCAGCAGCTTTAACAGGGGGCTCGCTGGAAATGAAAAACTGTTTTTT CASSFNRGLAGNEKLFF
TRBJ1-4 TRBV6-1 TRBD1 NA TGTGCCAGCAGTGGACAGGGGGCGCGAGATAATGAAAAACTGTTTTTT CASSGQGARDNEKLFF
TRBJ2-7 TRBV7-2 TRBD1 NA TGTGCCAGCAGCTTTGGACAGGGCTCCTACGAGCAGTACTTC CASSFGQGSYEQYF